This T cell receptor beta chain was found in a study of graft-versus-host responses after intestinal transplantation. For the study at large: Induction using anti-thymocyte globulin, followed by tacrolimus and steroids for two to three years, was given to all recipients. General study results and limits: Early post-transplant declines in HvG were associated with peak levels of circulating GvH clones. GvH clones detected in recipient marrow included some appearing first in ileum or blood. Graft-versus-host to host-versus-graft clonal ratios in allografts were high in patients with graft-donor T cell macrochimerism.

Some clones are missing from TCRdb's copy, which holds only in-frame ones; the method was immunoSEQ multiplex PCR. This table holds 15,000 to 20,000 clones, 83% found once. V dropped 0 bases and J dropped 4 bases, with 10 bases sitting between them. The V gene's germline CDR1 is SGHNT and CDR2 YENEEA. The CDR3 consists of 14 residues. A word on this clone: Its antigen is currently unknown.

Graft material was processed, releasing intraepithelial and lamina propria lymphocytes. Sequencing used ileum tissue, obtained about 80 weeks after intestinal transplantation. V is TRBV11-3 and J is TRBJ2-7; a weak D match, TRBD1 (6 bases). The TCR comes from a human patient who received an intestinal transplant, so some T cells may come from the graft donor. CDR3 in DNA: TGTGCCAGCAGCTTAGATCTGGACAGATACGAGCAGTACTTC. Protein product: CASSLDLDRYEQYF.